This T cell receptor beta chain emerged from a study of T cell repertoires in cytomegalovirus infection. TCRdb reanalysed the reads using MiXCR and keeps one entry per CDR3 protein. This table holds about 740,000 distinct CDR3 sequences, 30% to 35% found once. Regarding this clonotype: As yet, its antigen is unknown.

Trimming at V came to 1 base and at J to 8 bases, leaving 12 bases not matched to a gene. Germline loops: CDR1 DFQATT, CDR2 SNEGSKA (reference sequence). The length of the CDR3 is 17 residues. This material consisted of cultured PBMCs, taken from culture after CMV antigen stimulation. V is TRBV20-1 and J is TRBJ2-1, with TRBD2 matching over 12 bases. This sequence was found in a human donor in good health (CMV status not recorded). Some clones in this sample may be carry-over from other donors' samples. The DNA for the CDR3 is TGCAGTGCTAGAGTTGCTAGCGGGGGGGCCTGGTTCTATGAGCAGTTCTTC. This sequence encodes CSARVASGGAWFYEQFF.